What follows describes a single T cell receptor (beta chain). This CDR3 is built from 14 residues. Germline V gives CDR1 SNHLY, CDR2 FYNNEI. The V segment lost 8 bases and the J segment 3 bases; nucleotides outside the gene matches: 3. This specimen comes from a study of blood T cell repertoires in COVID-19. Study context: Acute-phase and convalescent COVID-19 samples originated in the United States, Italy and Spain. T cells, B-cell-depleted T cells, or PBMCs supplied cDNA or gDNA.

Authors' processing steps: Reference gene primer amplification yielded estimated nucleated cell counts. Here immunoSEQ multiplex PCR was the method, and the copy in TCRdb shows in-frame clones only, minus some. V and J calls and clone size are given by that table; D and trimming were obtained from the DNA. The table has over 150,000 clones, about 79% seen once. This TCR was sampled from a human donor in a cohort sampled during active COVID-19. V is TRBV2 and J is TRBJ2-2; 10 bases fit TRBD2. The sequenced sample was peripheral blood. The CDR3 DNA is TGTGCCAGCCAGCGGGAGGGATACACCGGGGAGCTGTTTTTT. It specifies CASQREGYTGELFF.